What follows is one T cell receptor (beta chain) and its context. This CDR3 is built from 17 residues. Germline CDR1 and CDR2: KGHSH and LQKENI. After removal of 3 bases from V and 5 bases from J, the junction contained 12 bases not matched to a gene. These data belong to a study of blood T cell repertoires in COVID-19. At the level of the study: Whether acute or convalescent, the COVID-19 samples came from the United States, Italy and Spain.

Measured with immunoSEQ multiplex PCR; TCRdb has only the in-frame clones, and not every one. In the table there are 200,000 to 250,000 clones, about four fifths of which are singletons. The sequence was collected from a woman aged 80 or over with COVID-19, enrolled during active disease. This chain joins TRBV18 and TRBJ1-5; 8 nucleotides align to TRBD1. Sequenced: peripheral blood. The CDR3 reads CASSPRAQGAGDQPQHF. DNA of the CDR3: TGTGCCAGCTCACCGAGGGCTCAGGGGGCAGGGGATCAGCCCCAGCATTTT.